This T cell receptor beta chain originates from a study of blood T cell repertoires in COVID-19. Authors' data handling: Nucleated cell number was recorded as an estimate derived from reference gene primer amplification. Using immunoSEQ multiplex PCR, the repertoire was profiled, and TCRdb retains in-frame clones only, with some absent. The DNA was the basis for D and trimming; V, J and clone size are from that table. The sample has approximately 160,000 clones; 60% to 85% are singletons. This clone was counted between two and nine times. Trimming removed 5 bases from V and 7 bases from J; junction bases left unmatched: 6. There are 14 residues in the CDR3. Germline V gene sequence: CDR1 LNHDA, CDR2 SQIVND (reference sequence).

The chain employs TRBV19 and TRBJ2-7; 12 nucleotides line up with TRBD1. The TCR sequence derives from a man aged 60-69 years with acute or convalescent COVID-19. Source material: peripheral blood. Written as DNA, the CDR3 is TGTGCCAGTAGTCCGGGACAGGGGGCGAGAGAGCAGTACTTC. Translating it yields CASSPGQGAREQYF.